This T cell receptor beta chain emerged from a study of blood T cell repertoires in COVID-19. Measured with immunoSEQ multiplex PCR; TCRdb has only the in-frame clones, and not every one. This table has 300,000 to 450,000 clones, 75% to 90% appearing once. The CDR3 covers 18 residues. Germline CDR1 is KGHSH and CDR2 is LQKENI. The ends lost 3 bases at V and 7 bases at J; junction bases unmatched: 14. The specimen sequenced was PBMCs or T cells enriched from blood (not recorded which). The chain has TRBV18 and TRBJ1-6, with TRBD1 identical over 8 bases. The clonotype originates from a man younger than 30 who had recovered from COVID-19. CDR3 nucleotides: TGTGCCAGCTCACCGCTCGGACAGGGAGGTATGGGGAATTCACCCCTCCACTTT. Its protein product is CASSPLGQGGMGNSPLHF.